Listed here are 26 T cell receptor beta chains from one sample, sequenced in a study of blood T cell repertoires in COVID-19. The table came from immunoSEQ multiplex PCR; TCRdb's copy has only in-frame clones and leaves some out. This table has about 210,000 clones, 82% appearing once. Sequences were obtained from peripheral blood. These receptor sequences come from a woman aged 55-69 years with COVID-19, enrolled during active disease.

J is TRBJ2-5 and V is TRBV20-1; D remains ambiguous. CDR3 size: 11 residues. V lost 3 bases, J lost 3 bases, and 5 bases lay in between. Germline values: CDR1 DFQATT, CDR2 SNEGSKA (reference sequence). This CDR3 is CSARQEETQYF. In nucleotides, the CDR3 is TGCAGTGCTAGGCAGGAAGAGACCCAGTACTTC.

The J gene is TRBJ1-6, the V gene TRBV28, with D possibly TRBD1 on 6 matching bases. Germline assignment: CDR1 MDHEN and CDR2 SYDVKM. The CDR3 totals 14 residues. Trimming took off 7 bases at V and 7 bases at J, with 14 bases between the two ends. The CDR3 DNA reads TGTGCCAGCACCCTAGACAGGTTGAATTCACCCCTCCACTTT. Its protein product is CASTLDRLNSPLHF.

The chain recombines TRBV7-9 with TRBJ2-5; maybe TRBD1 (6 bases). V dropped 0 bases and J dropped 5 bases, with 10 bases sitting between them. This CDR3 is built from 14 residues. The germline V gene encodes CDR1 SEHNR and CDR2 FQNEAQ (reference sequence). The CDR3 sequence: CASSLAWGRETQYF. CDR3 sequence (DNA): TGTGCCAGCAGCTTAGCTTGGGGGCGGGAGACCCAGTACTTC.

The J gene is TRBJ1-5, the V gene TRBV11-2; D may be TRBD1 (6 bases). Trimming cost V 2 bases and J 3 bases, with 11 bases left between them. CDR3 size: 15 residues. CDR1 and CDR2 from the germline V gene are SGHAT and FQNNGV. The CDR3 bases are TGTGCCAGCAGCTTACAAACAGGGTCCAATCAGCCCCAGCATTTT. This codes for CASSLQTGSNQPQHF.

The CDR3 here is CASSAPTGTLYGYTF. The DNA for the CDR3 is TGTGCCAGCAGCGCTCCAACCGGGACACTGTATGGCTACACCTTC. The rearrangement joins TRBV9 to TRBJ1-2; D possibly corresponds to TRBD1 (6 bases). Germline loops: CDR1 SGDLS, CDR2 YYNGEE. CDR3 length equals 15 residues. Trimming shortened V by 3 bases and J by 5 bases, and 17 bases separated the two germline ends.

About this clone itself: The sample contains more than one DNA sequence encoding this CDR3. The chain combines TRBV5-4 with TRBJ1-6; TRBD1 aligns across 7 bases. Per the germline V gene, CDR1 is SGHNT and CDR2 is YYREEE (reference sequence). CDR3 size: 15 residues. The junction had 3 bases not matched to a gene; V was cut back by 0 bases and J by 6 bases. The CDR3 protein is CASSLDRGSNSPLHF. CDR3 nucleotide sequence: TGTGCCAGCAGCTTGGACAGGGGTTCTAATTCACCCCTCCACTTT.

The chain links TRBV2 to TRBJ2-1; the D gene is possibly TRBD1 (5 bases). Germline V lookup: CDR1 SNHLY, CDR2 FYNNEI. This CDR3 is 14 amino acids long. The V end lost 4 bases, the J end lost 6 bases, and 13 bases lay between the germline ends. DNA of the CDR3: TGTGCCAGCAGTGTAGGGGCAGGGATCAATGAGCAGTTCTTC. Translated: CASSVGAGINEQFF.

The chain joins TRBV28 to TRBJ1-1; D might be TRBD1 (6 bases). The ends were cut back, 6 bases at V and 4 bases at J, with 18 bases in the middle. Germline V gene lookup returns CDR1 MDHEN and CDR2 SYDVKM. The CDR3 consists of 15 residues. CDR3 residues: CASSPWTAQVTEAFF. CDR3 DNA sequence: TGTGCCAGCAGCCCCTGGACAGCCCAGGTCACTGAAGCTTTCTTT.

The chain couples TRBV5-1 to TRBJ2-1; D may be TRBD1 (6 bases). This CDR3 spans 12 amino acids. The germline V and J ends were trimmed by 4 bases and 10 bases, with 12 bases remaining between them. Germline V gene sequence: CDR1 SGHRS, CDR2 YFSETQ. CDR3 DNA sequence: TGCGCCAGCAGCACGAACAGGGTGGAGCAGTTCTTC. Translation: CASSTNRVEQFF.

The V call is TRBV6-1, the J call TRBJ2-7; 10 bases fit TRBD1. The CDR3 is 15 amino acids. Germline CDR1 reads MNHNS; CDR2 reads SASEGT. Germline trimming cut 2 bases from V and 4 bases from J; bases unmatched to any gene: 5. Here the CDR3 reads CASSERGTGAYEQYV. The CDR3 nucleotides read TGTGCCAGCAGTGAAAGGGGGACAGGGGCATACGAGCAGTACGTC.

Concerning this clone itself: The sample carries other DNA sequences with the same CDR3. This sequence joins TRBV19 and TRBJ2-5; tentatively, D is TRBD1 (6 bases). Germline-derived CDR1 and CDR2 are LNHDA and SQIVND (reference sequence). The ends were cut back, 3 bases at V and 2 bases at J, with 7 bases in the middle. The CDR3 has 13 residues. CDR3 sequence reads: CASSIGQQETQYF. The DNA of the CDR3 is TGTGCCAGTAGTATTGGACAGCAAGAGACCCAGTACTTC.

The chain carries TRBV11-2 and TRBJ1-5, with TRBD1 identical over 7 bases. V was clipped by 0 bases and J by 2 bases; unmatched bases: 1. Germline CDR1 is SGHAT and CDR2 is FQNNGV. CDR3 length: 15 amino acids. The CDR3 DNA is TGTGCCAGCAGCTTAGATGGACAGGGCAATCAGCCCCAGCATTTT. Protein product: CASSLDGQGNQPQHF.

This chain joins TRBV19 and TRBJ2-3; D may be TRBD1 (6 bases). V lost 7 bases and J lost 0, with 14 bases in between. Germline assignment: CDR1 LNHDA and CDR2 SQIVND (reference sequence). The CDR3 covers 15 residues. This CDR3 reads CASTGQRTSTDTQYF. The CDR3 DNA sequence: TGTGCCAGTACTGGACAGAGAACTAGCACAGATACGCAGTATTTT. The full variable domain, completed using reference TRBV19 and TRBJ2-3, is DGGITQSPKYLFRKEGQNVTLSCEQNLNHDAMYWYRQDPGQGLRLIYYSQIVNDFQKGDIAEGYSVSREKKESFPLTVTSAQKNPTAFYLCASTGQRTSTDTQYFGPGTRLTVL.

The rearrangement joins TRBV5-5 to TRBJ2-3; possibly TRBD2 for D (5 bases). The germline V and J ends were trimmed by 4 bases and 3 bases, with 12 bases remaining between them. The CDR3 has 14 residues. Germline V gene lookup returns CDR1 SGHKS and CDR2 YYEKEE (reference sequence). The CDR3 spells CASSRDYGTDTQYF. The DNA of the CDR3 is TGTGCCAGCAGCCGGGATTACGGTACAGATACGCAGTATTTT.

The V call is TRBV27, the J call TRBJ1-6; 8 positions match TRBD1. There are 14 residues in the CDR3. V was pared by 6 bases and J by 9 bases, with 7 bases of the junction left unmatched. CDR1 and CDR2 (germline): MNHEY, SMNVEV (reference sequence). CDR3 in amino acids: CASSARDRFSPLHF. The CDR3 bases are TGTGCCAGCAGCGCGCGGGACAGGTTTTCACCCCTCCACTTT.

This sequence joins TRBV10-3 and TRBJ1-2; possible D gene TRBD1, 5 bases. This CDR3 comprises 14 residues. Trimming took 0 bases from V and 7 from J, leaving 12 bases between them. Germline values: CDR1 ENHRY, CDR2 SYGVKD. CDR3 amino acids: CAISESVGEGGYTF. As DNA, the CDR3 is TGTGCCATCAGTGAGTCTGTAGGGGAGGGTGGCTACACCTTC.

The genes are TRBV18 and TRBJ2-7; 9 bases fit TRBD2. The CDR3 consists of 16 residues. Germline CDR1 KGHSH, CDR2 LQKENI. Trimming at V came to 0 bases and at J to 5 bases, leaving 8 bases not matched to a gene. The CDR3, as DNA: TGTGCCAGCTCACCACCTGAGCTAGCGGGGTTACACGAGCAGTACGTC. This sequence encodes CASSPPELAGLHEQYV.

The genes are TRBV28 and TRBJ1-5; no definite D call. This CDR3 comprises 16 residues. The V gene lost 8 bases and the J gene lost 4 bases, with 21 bases spanning the gap. Germline V gene data show CDR1 as MDHEN and CDR2 as SYDVKM. This chain's CDR3 is CASSLWGGRTNQPQHF. The CDR3 nucleotides read TGTGCCAGCTCCCTATGGGGAGGGCGAACAAATCAGCCCCAGCATTTT.

The chain couples TRBV19 to TRBJ2-5; 7 nucleotides align to TRBD1. The CDR3 has 14 amino acids. V lost 3 bases and J lost 2; bases outside the gene matches: 3. CDR1 LNHDA and CDR2 SQIVND come from the germline V gene (reference sequence). CDR3 amino acids: CASSIRGKQETQYF. Here the CDR3 DNA reads TGTGCCAGTAGTATCAGGGGGAAGCAAGAGACCCAGTACTTC.

The chain carries TRBV5-4 and TRBJ2-5; D is perhaps TRBD1 (8 bases). Germline V gene sequence: CDR1 SGHNT, CDR2 YYREEE (reference sequence). The CDR3 consists of 15 residues. Trimming left V 5 bases short and J 5 bases short, with 19 bases between. CDR3 coding DNA: TGTGCCAGCAGTCTCGGACAGGGAGGGTGGGAGACCCAGTACTTC. Translated, it gives CASSLGQGGWETQYF.

The gene calls are TRBV5-6 and TRBJ1-6, with unresolved D. Germline values: CDR1 SGHDT, CDR2 YYEEEE. CDR3 size: 13 residues. V lost 2 bases to trimming and J lost 7 bases, with 7 bases between them. CDR3 bases: TGTGCCAGCAGCTTACCTCAGAATTCACCCCTCCACTTT. As protein: CASSLPQNSPLHF.

The V gene is TRBV5-1, the J gene TRBJ1-2; the match to TRBD1 covers 7 bases. CDR3 length: 15 amino acids. Germline V lookup: CDR1 SGHRS, CDR2 YFSETQ. J lost 2 bases, V lost 2 bases, and 6 bases had no gene match. CDR3 loop: CASSLGTGENYGYTF. As DNA, the CDR3 is TGCGCCAGCAGCTTAGGCACAGGGGAAAACTATGGCTACACCTTC.

There are a few counts of this clone. The chain uses TRBV7-8 and TRBJ1-4, with 7 bases fitting TRBD1. The CDR3 has 15 residues. The V segment lost 8 bases and the J segment 5 bases; nucleotides outside the gene matches: 11. Germline lookup yields CDR1 SGHVS and CDR2 FQNEAQ. The CDR3 sequence: CASGHRDRRNEKLFF. In DNA, the CDR3 is TGTGCCAGCGGGCACCGGGACAGAAGAAATGAAAAACTGTTTTTT.

This chain connects TRBV10-3 to TRBJ2-3; 13 bases are a match to TRBD2. Germline V gene sequence: CDR1 ENHRY, CDR2 SYGVKD. The CDR3 spans 17 residues. V lost 0 bases to trimming and J lost 4 bases; unmatched junction nucleotides: 4. CDR3 protein: CAISESRLAGGPDTQYF. The CDR3 bases are TGTGCCATCAGTGAGTCCCGACTAGCGGGAGGCCCAGATACGCAGTATTTT.

The count of this clone is one. The genes are TRBV19 and TRBJ2-7; 8 nucleotides agree with TRBD1. The CDR3 extends over 13 amino acids. Germline loops: CDR1 LNHDA, CDR2 SQIVND (reference sequence). V dropped 5 bases and J dropped 3; count of bases not matched to a gene: 3. CDR3 sequence reads: CASSRGQDYEQYV. In nucleotides, the CDR3 is TGTGCCAGTAGTCGGGGACAGGACTACGAGCAGTACGTC.

V is TRBV28 and J is TRBJ1-1, with a weak D call TRBD1 (6 bases). The germline gives CDR1 MDHEN, CDR2 SYDVKM. The germline V and J ends were trimmed by 3 bases and 1 base, with 21 bases remaining between them. CDR3 length equals 18 residues. This CDR3 is CASSFPTPRQERNTEAFF. For the CDR3, the DNA is TGTGCCAGCAGTTTCCCTACCCCCCGACAGGAGAGGAACACTGAAGCTTTCTTT.